A single sample is the source of the 8 T cell receptor beta chains below, sequenced in a study of CXCR3-negative and CXCR3-positive naive CD8 T cells. Antigens for these TCRs are unknown. All TRB cDNA libraries came from 5' RACE performed with UMI labels. Reanalyzing the 5' RACE reads, TCRdb keeps one entry per CDR3 protein, without DNA. In total, the table holds nearly 90,000 distinct CDR3 sequences. Study-wide findings and caveats: Researchers report that CXCR3-positive naive cells carry more hydrophobic TRB CDR3s than CXCR3-negative naive cells.

Sequencing was done on a sample of naive CXCR3+ CD8+ T cells from blood. Described subset: CD45RO-CCR7+CD27+CD95- naive CD8+ T cells expressing CXCR3 (TNR3+). Receptor source: a human donor in good health. Some clones in this sample may be carry-over from other donors' samples.

This chain connects TRBV19 to TRBJ1-2; TCRdb selects TRBD1, and the lack of DNA leaves this call unchecked. Germline CDR1 LNHDA, CDR2 SQIVND (reference sequence). The CDR3 consists of 12 residues. The CDR3: CASSRQGLGYTF. Full variable domain (outside the CDR3, taken from reference TRBV19 and TRBJ1-2): DGGITQSPKYLFRKEGQNVTLSCEQNLNHDAMYWYRQDPGQGLRLIYYSQIVNDFQKGDIAEGYSVSREKKESFPLTVTSAQKNPTAFYLCASSRQGLGYTFGSGTRLTVV.

The CDR3 loop is CASSLGGDGYTF. The rearrangement links TRBV5-1 to TRBJ1-2; there is no DNA to check the TCRdb D call of TRBD1. The CDR3 contains 12 residues. The germline V gene encodes CDR1 SGHRS and CDR2 YFSETQ.

V is TRBV15 and J is TRBJ2-5. This CDR3 is built from 11 residues. CDR1 is LNHNV, CDR2 YYDKDF, per germline (reference sequence). CDR3 loop: CATGTVETQYF.

The chain employs TRBV20-1 and TRBJ2-2. The CDR3 runs 14 residues. The germline gives CDR1 DFQATT, CDR2 SNEGSKA (reference sequence). The CDR3 is CSARERLSTGELFF.

The chain recombines TRBV10-2 with TRBJ2-4; no DNA is available, so the TRBD1 call from TCRdb remains unchecked. This CDR3 has 15 amino acids. Germline V gene sequence: CDR1 WSHSY, CDR2 SAAADI. This CDR3 reads CASSEVGTSENIQYF.

The chain combines TRBV2 with TRBJ1-1; TCRdb reports TRBD1, a call that lacks DNA to check it against. Germline V gene sequence: CDR1 SNHLY, CDR2 FYNNEI. The CDR3 is 16 amino acids. The chain's CDR3 is CASSNLPGYDGTEAFF.

V and J are TRBV6-6 and TRBJ1-1. CDR1 is MNHNY and CDR2 is SVGAGI in the germline V gene (reference sequence). The CDR3 sequence is 14 residues long. The CDR3 sequence: CASSYEVRNTEAFF.

The chain combines TRBV12-3 or TRBV12-4 with TRBJ2-7. CDR3 size: 11 residues. The CDR3 loop reads CASSPAYEQYF.